A single sample gave rise to the 22 T cell receptor beta chains below, sequenced in a study of T-cell reconstitution after alpha-beta-depleted transplantation in children. TCRbeta library construction was performed incorporating unique molecular identifiers. Using its own MiXCR run on the PCR reads, TCRdb lists one record per CDR3 protein. The sample yields about 830,000 distinct CDR3 sequences, around 15% seen once. The source was PBMCs, mostly from graft donor cells, collected 360 days after TCRalphabeta/CD19-depleted stem cell transplant. The receptors here all came from a male patient aged 10 to 17 who had a stem cell transplant for acute lymphoblastic leukemia, so the T cells may come from the graft donor.

This clonotype was seen many times. The chain couples TRBV12-3 or TRBV12-4 to TRBJ2-1; the D gene is possibly TRBD2 (6 bases). This CDR3 has 15 residues. Trimming pared 6 bases from V and 6 bases from J, leaving 18 bases between. DNA of the CDR3: TGTGCCAGCAGCAACCTTCGGGACTGGGCCAATGAGCAGTTCTTC. Protein product: CASSNLRDWANEQFF.

The chain uses TRBV24-1 and TRBJ2-3; D is undetermined. Germline CDR1 reads KGHDR; CDR2 reads SFDVKD. This CDR3 region has 14 residues. The germline V and J ends were trimmed by 3 bases and 9 bases, with 15 bases remaining between them. The CDR3 DNA is TGTGCCACCAGTGATCCCCCTCCACCCGAAACGCAGTATTTT. Translated, it gives CATSDPPPPETQYF.

This clonotype was seen a handful of times. The chain carries TRBV29-1 and TRBJ2-5; no reliable D call. The CDR3 runs to 12 residues. Germline CDR1 is SQVTM and CDR2 is ANQGSEA. V lost 6 bases and J 3 bases, leaving 11 bases between the germline ends. The CDR3 loop is CSVSWFKETQYF. The DNA of the CDR3 is TGCAGCGTGAGCTGGTTTAAAGAGACCCAGTACTTC. The entire variable domain, with the rest obtained from reference TRBV29-1 and TRBJ2-5, is as follows: SAVISQKPSRDICQRGTSLTIQCQVDSQVTMMFWYRQQPGQSLTLIATANQGSEATYESGFVIDKFPISRPNLTFSTLTVSNMSPEDSSIYLCSVSWFKETQYFGPGTRLLVL.

The rearrangement links TRBV27 to TRBJ1-1; maybe TRBD1 (5 bases). The CDR3 length is 16 residues. Trimming pared 5 bases from V and 0 bases from J, leaving 16 bases between. CDR1 and CDR2 (germline): MNHEY, SMNVEV (reference sequence). CDR3 sequence (DNA): TGTGCCAGCAGTCCTATATATGGGGCCTTGAACACTGAAGCTTTCTTT. It yields the protein CASSPIYGALNTEAFF.

This clonotype was seen a few times. The chain carries TRBV7-9 and TRBJ2-1; D is possibly TRBD2 (6 bases). This CDR3 is 17 amino acids long. In germline, CDR1 is SEHNR, CDR2 FQNEAQ (reference sequence). Between the trimmed V and J ends, which lost 5 bases and 8 bases, there was a span of 25 bases. The CDR3 region has the DNA TGTGCCAGCAGCAGATCTACTAAGCGTGGGACTTACCATGAGCAGTTCTTC. Translating gives CASSRSTKRGTYHEQFF.

Only a few counts were recorded for this clonotype. V usage is TRBV20-1 and J usage is TRBJ2-6; D possibly corresponds to TRBD1 (5 bases). V was trimmed by 0 bases and J by 6 bases, leaving 12 bases between them. CDR3 length: 15 amino acids. Per the germline V gene, CDR1 is DFQATT and CDR2 is SNEGSKA (reference sequence). For the CDR3, the DNA is TGCAGTGCTAGAGATCACAGGTCGGTGGCCAACGTCCTGACTTTC. This translates into CSARDHRSVANVLTF.

This sequence joins TRBV2 and TRBJ2-7; 11 nucleotides line up with TRBD2. V lost 4 bases and J lost 7; bases outside the gene matches: 9. Germline-derived CDR1 and CDR2 are SNHLY and FYNNEI. The CDR3 is 15 residues long. CDR3 DNA sequence: TGTGCCAGCAGTGCTCACCTAGCGGGAGGTGATGAGCAGTACTTC. Protein product: CASSAHLAGGDEQYF.

This chain connects TRBV21-1 to TRBJ2-7; the tabulated D call, TRBD1, remains unverified against the DNA. TRBV21-1 is annotated as a pseudogene. The CDR3 extends over 17 amino acids. CDR3 coding DNA: TGTGCCAGCAGCAAAGCAGTCAGGTGGGGCAGGGCCTACGAGCAGTACTTC. It is translated as CASSKAVRWGRAYEQYF.

This chain connects TRBV10-3 to TRBJ1-5; D gene ambiguous. V lost 4 bases and J lost 4, with 5 bases in between. The germline CDR1 and CDR2 sequences are ENHRY and SYGVKD. The CDR3 extends over 12 amino acids. For the CDR3, the DNA is TGTGCCATCAGTGCCACGAATCAGCCCCAGCATTTT. It specifies CAISATNQPQHF.

The chain combines TRBV12-3 or TRBV12-4 with TRBJ1-2; 8 positions agree with TRBD1. V shed 5 bases, J shed 4 bases, and the junction held 6 bases outside the gene matches. CDR3 length equals 14 residues. CDR3 region: CASSPWTGRYGYTF. The CDR3 DNA sequence: TGTGCCAGCAGTCCGTGGACAGGGCGCTATGGCTACACCTTC.

This clonotype was detected only a few times. This chain's CDR3 is CASSLWDGGTEAFF. CDR3 sequence (DNA): TGTGCCAGCAGCTTGTGGGACGGGGGCACTGAAGCTTTCTTT. The chain links TRBV5-5 to TRBJ1-1; D may be TRBD1 (5 bases). The germline gives CDR1 SGHKS, CDR2 YYEKEE (reference sequence). The CDR3 has 14 residues. The V gene lost 1 base and the J gene lost 4 bases, with 11 bases spanning the gap.

V is TRBV7-9 and J is TRBJ2-2, with D unclear. Germline lookup yields CDR1 SEHNR and CDR2 FQNEAQ (reference sequence). CDR3 length equals 13 residues. Trimming stripped 5 bases from V and 7 bases from J, with 11 bases between. In DNA form, the CDR3 reads TGTGCCAGCAGCCCCTCTGGCGGCGGGGAGCTGTTTTTT. Translation: CASSPSGGGELFF.

The chain couples TRBV4-1 to TRBJ2-5; 9 bases line up with TRBD2. The germline V gene encodes CDR1 MGHRA and CDR2 YSYEKL. The CDR3 has 17 amino acids. V trimming: 1 base; J trimming: 2 bases; junction bases outside the gene matches: 8. CDR3 coding DNA: TGCGCCAGCAGCCAAGCCCCACTAGCGGGTAGACAAGAGACCCAGTACTTC. Translated, it gives CASSQAPLAGRQETQYF.

This clonotype occurred many times. The V and J genes are TRBV9 and TRBJ2-1; TRBD2 agrees at 13 bases. The CDR3 extends over 17 amino acids. Germline V gene lookup returns CDR1 SGDLS and CDR2 YYNGEE. Losses at the gene ends were 4 bases for V and 1 base for J; bases not matched to a gene: 5. DNA for the CDR3: TGTGCCAGCAGCCCGGGACTAGCGGGGTATTCCTACAATGAGCAGTTCTTC. Amino acid sequence: CASSPGLAGYSYNEQFF. Full variable domain (outside the CDR3, taken from reference TRBV9 and TRBJ2-1): DSGVTQTPKHLITATGQRVTLRCSPRSGDLSVYWYQQSLDQGLQFLIQYYNGEERAKGNILERFSAQQFPDLHSELNLSSLELGDSALYFCASSPGLAGYSYNEQFFGPGTRLTVL.

CDR3 amino acids: CASSKATGDHEQYF. CDR3 nucleotides: TGTGCCAGCAGCAAGGCGACAGGGGATCACGAGCAGTACTTC. The chain recombines TRBV21-1 with TRBJ2-7; TRBD1, as called in the table, went unchecked against the DNA. TRBV21-1 is a pseudogene. The CDR3 covers 14 residues.

The V gene is TRBV7-6, the J gene TRBJ2-3, with D perhaps assigned TRBD1 or TRBD2 (5 bases each). Per germline, CDR1 SGHVS and CDR2 FNYEAQ. The V gene lost 3 bases and the J gene lost 0 bases, with 13 bases spanning the gap. The CDR3 length is 16 residues. The CDR3 region has the DNA TGTGCCAGCAGCTTCTGGGACGCCACTAGCACAGATACGCAGTATTTT. Protein: CASSFWDATSTDTQYF.

The J gene is TRBJ2-2, the V gene TRBV5-1, with 7 bases aligning to TRBD1. V dropped 1 base and J dropped 4; count of bases not matched to a gene: 7. Germline assignment: CDR1 SGHRS and CDR2 YFSETQ. The CDR3 has 16 residues. The CDR3 spells CASSLHRGRVTGELFF. The CDR3 DNA reads as TGCGCCAGCAGCTTGCATAGGGGGCGCGTCACCGGGGAGCTGTTTTTT. The full variable domain, its missing parts supplied by reference TRBV5-1 and TRBJ2-2, is KAGVTQTPRYLIKTRGQQVTLSCSPISGHRSVSWYQQTPGQGLQFLFEYFSETQRNKGNFPGRFSGRQFSNSRSEMNVSTLELGDSALYLCASSLHRGRVTGELFFGEGSRLTVL.

This clonotype was counted a few times. The V call is TRBV5-1, the J call TRBJ1-1; D not resolved. From germline, CDR1 is SGHRS and CDR2 YFSETQ. V was cut by 4 bases and J by 0 bases, with 10 bases left in between. This CDR3 has 14 amino acids. Here the CDR3 reads CASSPRSVNTEAFF. Written as DNA, the CDR3 is TGCGCCAGCAGCCCACGGTCGGTGAACACTGAAGCTTTCTTT.

This clonotype was counted only a few times. V gene TRBV6-1 combines with J gene TRBJ1-1; D may be TRBD1 (5 bases). CDR1 is MNHNS and CDR2 is SASEGT in the germline V gene. V lost 6 bases and J lost 0, with 14 bases in between. The CDR3 has 15 amino acids. The CDR3 is CASRPYRKMNTEAFF. DNA of the CDR3: TGTGCCAGCAGACCCTACAGGAAAATGAACACTGAAGCTTTCTTT.

This clonotype was found a few times. The CDR3 DNA is TGTGCCAGCACCGAAACTGGGGCCAACGTCCTGACTTTC. It is translated as CASTETGANVLTF. The rearrangement uses TRBV25-1 and TRBJ2-6; unclear D gene. From germline, CDR1 is MGHDK and CDR2 SYGVNS. V was cut by 7 bases and J by 2 bases, with 6 bases left in between. The CDR3 spans 13 residues.

This clonotype was seen only a few times. This chain connects TRBV7-2 to TRBJ1-5; unclear D gene. The CDR3 length is 13 residues. CDR1 is SGHTA, CDR2 FQGNSA, per germline. V lost 2 bases to trimming and J lost 6 bases, with 8 bases between them. The CDR3 is CASSLHSGQPQHF. CDR3 in DNA: TGTGCCAGCAGCTTACATTCGGGTCAGCCCCAGCATTTT.

A few counts support this clonotype. The chain links TRBV9 to TRBJ2-5; 13 bases are shared with TRBD2. The CDR3 is made up of 16 amino acids. The germline V gene has CDR1 SGDLS and CDR2 YYNGEE. V was pared by 3 bases and J by 5 bases, with 7 bases of the junction left unmatched. The CDR3 loop is CASSARLAGGGETQYF. CDR3 sequence (DNA): TGTGCCAGCAGCGCAAGACTAGCGGGAGGCGGGGAGACCCAGTACTTC. Together with reference TRBV9 and TRBJ2-5, the CDR3 gives the full variable domain: DSGVTQTPKHLITATGQRVTLRCSPRSGDLSVYWYQQSLDQGLQFLIQYYNGEERAKGNILERFSAQQFPDLHSELNLSSLELGDSALYFCASSARLAGGGETQYFGPGTRLLVL.